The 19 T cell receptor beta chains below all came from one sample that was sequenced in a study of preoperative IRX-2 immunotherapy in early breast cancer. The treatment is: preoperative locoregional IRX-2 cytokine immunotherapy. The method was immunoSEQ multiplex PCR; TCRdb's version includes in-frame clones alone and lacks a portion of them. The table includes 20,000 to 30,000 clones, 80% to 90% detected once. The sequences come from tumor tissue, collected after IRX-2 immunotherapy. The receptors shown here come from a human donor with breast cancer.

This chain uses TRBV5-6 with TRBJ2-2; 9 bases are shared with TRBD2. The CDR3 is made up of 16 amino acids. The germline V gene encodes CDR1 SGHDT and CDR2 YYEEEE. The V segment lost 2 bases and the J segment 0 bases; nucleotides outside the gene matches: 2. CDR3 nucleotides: TGTGCCAGCAGCTTCCGACTAGCGGCGAACACCGGGGAGCTGTTTTTT. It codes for CASSFRLAANTGELFF.

The CDR3, as DNA: TGCGCCAGCAGCTTGGGACAGGGGGCGCTTGAAAAACTGTTTTTT. Translating it yields CASSLGQGALEKLFF. The rearrangement uses TRBV5-1 and TRBJ1-4; 10 bases line up with TRBD1. The CDR3 is 15 amino acids. The germline V gene encodes CDR1 SGHRS and CDR2 YFSETQ. The V gene end was trimmed by 0 bases and the J gene end by 7 bases; junction bases not matched to a gene: 3.

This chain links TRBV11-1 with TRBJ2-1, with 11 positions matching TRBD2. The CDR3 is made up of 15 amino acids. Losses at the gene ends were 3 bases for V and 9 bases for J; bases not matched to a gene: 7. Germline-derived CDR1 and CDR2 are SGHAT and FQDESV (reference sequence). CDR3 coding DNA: TGTGCCAGCAGCTTTATGGGACTAGCGGAAAGTGAGCAGTTCTTC. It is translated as CASSFMGLAESEQFF.

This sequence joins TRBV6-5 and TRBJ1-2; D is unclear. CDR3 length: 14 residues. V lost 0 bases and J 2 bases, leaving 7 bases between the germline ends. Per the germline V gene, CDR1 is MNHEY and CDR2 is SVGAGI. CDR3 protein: CASSYSPPNYGYTF. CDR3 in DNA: TGTGCCAGCAGTTACTCGCCGCCAAACTATGGCTACACCTTC.

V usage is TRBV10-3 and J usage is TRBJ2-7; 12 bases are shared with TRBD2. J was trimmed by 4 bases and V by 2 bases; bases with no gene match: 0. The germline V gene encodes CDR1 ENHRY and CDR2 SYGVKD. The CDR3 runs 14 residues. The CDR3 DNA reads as TGTGCCATCAGTGAGCTAGCGGGAGGGTACGAGCAGTACTTC. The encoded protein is CAISELAGGYEQYF.

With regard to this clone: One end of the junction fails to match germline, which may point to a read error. The CDR3 bases are TGCACCAGCAGCTTGGCCACAGGGGCTAGCGCCTCACCCCTCCACTTT. This codes for CTSSLATGASASPLHF. This chain connects TRBV5-1 to TRBJ1-6, with TRBD1 identical over 7 bases. This CDR3 is 16 amino acids long. The germline gives CDR1 SGHRS, CDR2 YFSETQ.

The CDR3 DNA reads TGTGCCAGCACCCTACGGGCTAGCTTACAGACCCAGTACTTC. Protein: CASTLRASLQTQYF. The gene calls are TRBV21-1 and TRBJ2-5; the D call in the table, TRBD2, was not verified against the DNA. TRBV21-1 is recorded as a pseudogene. The CDR3 has 14 residues.

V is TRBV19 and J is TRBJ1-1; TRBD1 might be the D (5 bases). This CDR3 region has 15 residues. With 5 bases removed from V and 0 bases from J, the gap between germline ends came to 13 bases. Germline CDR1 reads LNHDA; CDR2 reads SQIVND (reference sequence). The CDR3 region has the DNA TGTGCCAGTAGTGGGGACGGATCTATGAACACTGAAGCTTTCTTT. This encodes CASSGDGSMNTEAFF.

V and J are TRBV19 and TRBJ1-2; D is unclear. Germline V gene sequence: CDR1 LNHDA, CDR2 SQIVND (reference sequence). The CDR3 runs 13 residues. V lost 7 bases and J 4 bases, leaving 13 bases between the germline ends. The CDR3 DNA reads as TGTGCCAGTACCAATGAGCTCCGCTATGGCTACACCTTC. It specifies CASTNELRYGYTF.

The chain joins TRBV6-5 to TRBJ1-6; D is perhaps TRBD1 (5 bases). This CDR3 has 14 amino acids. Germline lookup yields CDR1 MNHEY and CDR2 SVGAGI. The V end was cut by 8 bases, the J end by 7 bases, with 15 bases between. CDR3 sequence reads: CASAGGNRNSPLHF. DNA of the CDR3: TGTGCCAGCGCTGGGGGAAATCGGAATTCACCCCTCCACTTT.

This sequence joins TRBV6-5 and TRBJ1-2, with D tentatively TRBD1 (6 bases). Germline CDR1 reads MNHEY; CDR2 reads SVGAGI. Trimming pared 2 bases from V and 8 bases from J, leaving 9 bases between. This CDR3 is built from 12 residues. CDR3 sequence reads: CASSYAGEGYTF. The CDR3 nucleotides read TGTGCCAGCAGTTACGCAGGGGAAGGCTACACCTTC.

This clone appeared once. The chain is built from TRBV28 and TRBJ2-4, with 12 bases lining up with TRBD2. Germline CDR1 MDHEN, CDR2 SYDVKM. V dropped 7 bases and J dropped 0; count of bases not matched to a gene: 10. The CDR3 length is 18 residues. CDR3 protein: CASKTSGRAGLAKNIQYF. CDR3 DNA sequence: TGTGCCAGCAAGACTAGCGGGAGAGCGGGGCTAGCCAAAAACATTCAGTACTTC.

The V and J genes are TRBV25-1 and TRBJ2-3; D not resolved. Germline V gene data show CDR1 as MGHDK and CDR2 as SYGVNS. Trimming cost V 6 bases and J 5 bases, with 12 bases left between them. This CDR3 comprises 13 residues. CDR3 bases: TGTGCCAGCAGCGCCGGGTTGGGAGATACGCAGTATTTT. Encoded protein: CASSAGLGDTQYF.

As DNA, the CDR3 is TGTGCCAGCAGTTTAAGGGCGGACAGACCCTACGAGCAGTACTTC. It translates to CASSLRADRPYEQYF. The rearrangement uses TRBV27 and TRBJ2-7; maybe TRBD1 (6 bases). Trimming removed 2 bases at V and 2 bases at J, with 13 bases between. CDR3 length: 15 residues. The germline V gene has CDR1 MNHEY and CDR2 SMNVEV (reference sequence).

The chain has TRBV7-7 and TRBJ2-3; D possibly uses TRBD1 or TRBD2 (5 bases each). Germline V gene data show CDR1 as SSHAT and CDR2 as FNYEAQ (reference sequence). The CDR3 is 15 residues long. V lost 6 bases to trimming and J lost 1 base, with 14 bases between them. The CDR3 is CASSSGSRGTDTQYF. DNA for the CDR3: TGTGCCAGCAGTTCAGGGAGCCGGGGCACAGATACGCAGTATTTT.

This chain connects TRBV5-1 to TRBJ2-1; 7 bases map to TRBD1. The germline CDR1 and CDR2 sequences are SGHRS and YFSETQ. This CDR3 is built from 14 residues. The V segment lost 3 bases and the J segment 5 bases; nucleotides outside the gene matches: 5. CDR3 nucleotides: TGCGCCAGCAGCTGGACAGGTCGAGACAATGAGCAGTTCTTC. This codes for CASSWTGRDNEQFF.

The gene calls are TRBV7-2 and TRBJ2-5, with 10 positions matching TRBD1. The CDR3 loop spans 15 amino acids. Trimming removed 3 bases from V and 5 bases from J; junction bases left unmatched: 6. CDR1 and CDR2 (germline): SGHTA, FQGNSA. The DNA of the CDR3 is TGTGCCAGCAGCTTGGACAGGGGGAGCGTGGAGACCCAGTACTTC. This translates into CASSLDRGSVETQYF.

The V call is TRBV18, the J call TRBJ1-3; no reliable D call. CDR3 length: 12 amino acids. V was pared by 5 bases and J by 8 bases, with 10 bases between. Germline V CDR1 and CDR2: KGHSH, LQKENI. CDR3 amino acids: CASSALSDTIYF. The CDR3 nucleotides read TGTGCCAGCTCAGCTCTTTCGGACACCATATATTTT.

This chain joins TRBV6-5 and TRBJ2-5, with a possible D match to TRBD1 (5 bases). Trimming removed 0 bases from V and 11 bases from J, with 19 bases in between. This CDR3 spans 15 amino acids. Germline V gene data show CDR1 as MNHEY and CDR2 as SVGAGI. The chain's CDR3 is CASSYSAGLGSEQYF. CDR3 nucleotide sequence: TGTGCCAGCAGTTACTCCGCAGGGCTGGGGTCGGAGCAGTACTTC.